This is a list of T cell receptor beta chains from one sample in a study of T cells in localized non-small cell lung cancer. Clones were read by immunoSEQ multiplex PCR, and TCRdb kept only the in-frame ones, dropping some. The sample lists about 21,000 clones, roughly 86% occurring once. The starting material was peripheral blood mononuclear cells, obtained before any cancer treatment. The receptors were sampled from a male donor older than 55 with stage II lung adenocarcinoma. CDR3s include the opening cysteine and the closing phenylalanine or tryptophan. The D gene is left open where the match is weak. Not every row has a clone size; where given, it reads once, few, many or a size class.

>TRBV4-2|.|TRBJ2-3|.
CASSQESGADTQYF
TGTGCCAGCAGCCAAGAGTCGGGTGCAGATACGCAGTATTTT
>TRBV29-1|TRBD1|TRBJ2-2|.
CSVDETGGTGELFF
TGCAGCGTTGATGAGACAGGGGGAACCGGGGAGCTGTTTTTT
>TRBV12-5|.|TRBJ1-4|.
CARVCQANEKLFF
TGTGCAAGGGTGTGCCAGGCTAATGAAAAACTGTTTTTT
>TRBV10-2|TRBD2|TRBJ2-2|.
CASSYYSSGRALGGELFF
TGCGCCAGCAGCTACTACTCTAGCGGGAGGGCCTTAGGCGGGGAGCTGTTTTTT
>TRBV5-1|.|TRBJ1-5|.
CASSLEGRGQPQHF
TGCGCCAGCAGCTTGGAAGGACGCGGTCAGCCCCAGCATTTT
>TRBV20-1|.|TRBJ2-1|.
CSAWSVDEQFF
TGCAGTGCGTGGTCGGTGGATGAGCAGTTCTTC
>TRBV29-1|.|TRBJ2-1|.
CSVDEANEQFF
TGCAGCGTTGATGAGGCCAATGAGCAGTTCTTC
>TRBV27|TRBD1|TRBJ1-2|.
CASSTNRGHSGYTF
TGTGCCAGCAGTACGAACAGGGGGCATTCTGGCTACACCTTC
>TRBV7-3|.|TRBJ1-4|.
CASSLSGGTNEKLFF
TGTGCCAGCAGCTTAAGTGGAGGAACTAATGAAAAACTGTTTTTT
>TRBV19|.|TRBJ1-1|.
CASSIVGGDTEAFF
TGTGCCAGTAGTATAGTCGGAGGGGACACTGAAGCTTTCTTT
>TRBV2|TRBD1|TRBJ1-6|.
CASTRRRGLDSPLHF
TGTGCCAGCACCCGAAGAAGGGGGCTCGATTCACCCCTCCACTTT
>TRBV11-2|.|TRBJ2-1|.
CASRGMVGVLSSYNEQFF
TGTGCCAGCAGAGGTATGGTGGGAGTTTTAAGCTCCTACAATGAGCAGTTCTTC
>TRBV11-2|.|TRBJ2-4|.
CASSLVAYASLAKNIQYF
TGTGCCAGCAGCTTAGTTGCCTATGCTTCACTAGCCAAAAACATTCAGTACTTC
>TRBV2|.|TRBJ2-2|.
CASSPQGFGELFF
TGTGCCAGCAGTCCACAGGGTTTCGGGGAGCTGTTTTTT
>TRBV5-1|.|TRBJ2-7|.
CASSQNWDLSYEQYF
TGCGCCAGCAGCCAGAATTGGGACCTCTCCTACGAGCAGTACTTC
>TRBV27|.|TRBJ1-1|.
CASSLSRQVGVRTEAFF
TGTGCCAGCAGTTTATCGAGGCAGGTGGGGGTAAGGACTGAAGCTTTCTTT
>TRBV7-9|.|TRBJ2-3|.
CASSLQGLSTDTQYF
TGTGCCAGCAGCTTACAGGGGTTAAGCACAGATACGCAGTATTTT
>TRBV14|TRBD2|TRBJ2-1|few
CASSHLIGLAGNEQFF
TGTGCCAGCAGCCACCTCATTGGACTAGCGGGAAATGAGCAGTTCTTC
>TRBV5-1|.|TRBJ2-3|.
CASSSESRRNTDTQYF
TGCGCCAGCAGTTCAGAGTCGAGGAGAAACACAGATACGCAGTATTTT
>TRBV18|TRBD2|TRBJ2-1|.
CASAAGGLNEQFF
TGTGCCAGTGCGGCGGGAGGGCTCAATGAGCAGTTCTTC
>TRBV29-1|.|TRBJ1-1|.
CSAPRGGSGNTEAFF
TGCAGCGCCCCTAGGGGGGGCAGCGGGAACACTGAAGCTTTCTTT
>TRBV6-6|.|TRBJ2-7|.
CASSSLLGLLYEQYF
TGTGCCAGCAGTTCCCTTTTGGGACTTCTCTACGAGCAGTACTTC
>TRBV18|TRBD1|TRBJ2-2|.
CASSANGQGADGELFF
TGTGCCAGCTCAGCGAATGGACAGGGTGCCGACGGGGAGCTGTTTTTT
>TRBV5-1|.|TRBJ2-4|once
CASSLWQREAIQYF
TGCGCCAGCAGCTTGTGGCAGAGGGAAGCCATTCAGTACTTC
>TRBV2|.|TRBJ2-3|.
CASSDQRLGTDTQYF
TGTGCCAGCAGTGATCAGCGGTTGGGCACAGATACGCAGTATTTT
>TRBV27|.|TRBJ1-2|.
CASSFYETNYGYTF
TGTGCCAGCAGTTTTTATGAGACTAACTATGGCTACACCTTC
>TRBV6-1|TRBD1|TRBJ2-5|.
CASRPPGQGRETQYF
TGTGCCAGCAGACCCCCGGGACAGGGAAGGGAGACCCAGTACTTC
>TRBV5-4|.|TRBJ1-2|.
CASSLPSARGPRDTF
TGTGCCAGCAGCTTGCCCTCTGCCAGGGGTCCTCGCGACACCTTC
>TRBV6-5|.|TRBJ2-1|.
CASSRSVGMQFF
TGTGCCAGCAGCCGCTCCGTGGGAATGCAGTTCTTC
>TRBV6-6|.|TRBJ2-2|.
CASSRTHGRTGELFF
TGTGCCAGCAGTCGTACGCATGGGCGGACCGGGGAGCTGTTTTTT
>TRBV28|.|TRBJ2-1|.
CASRSYNEQFF
TGTGCCAGCAGATCATACAATGAGCAGTTCTTC
>TRBV18|.|TRBJ2-3|.
CASSLDASDTQYF
TGTGCCAGCTCACTGGACGCCTCTGATACGCAGTATTTT
>TRBV7-8|.|TRBJ2-5|.
CASSLHSKETQYF
TGTGCCAGCAGCTTACACAGTAAAGAGACCCAGTACTTC
>TRBV5-5|.|TRBJ2-1|.
CASSSRDLTYNEQFF
TGTGCCAGCAGCTCCAGAGACCTGACCTACAATGAGCAGTTCTTC
>TRBV18|TRBD1|TRBJ2-3|.
CASSPRDRPTDTQYF
TGTGCCAGCTCACCCCGGGACAGACCCACAGATACGCAGTATTTT
>TRBV18|.|TRBJ2-1|.
CASLAGQSSYNEQFF
TGTGCCAGCTTGGCGGGACAAAGCTCCTACAATGAGCAGTTCTTC
>TRBV27|.|TRBJ1-2|.
CASSWRVGPGFNYGYTF
TGTGCCAGCAGCTGGAGAGTAGGTCCGGGGTTTAACTATGGCTACACCTTC
>TRBV2|.|TRBJ2-7|.
CASERGSYEQYF
TGTGCCAGCGAGAGGGGCTCCTACGAGCAGTACTTC
>TRBV6-1|.|TRBJ1-5|.
CASNIGQRGNQPQHF
TGTGCCAGCAACATTGGACAGCGTGGCAATCAGCCCCAGCATTTT
>TRBV10-1|TRBD1|TRBJ2-7|.
CASSDLSRQGSYEQYF
TGCGCCAGCAGTGATCTGTCGCGACAGGGGTCCTACGAGCAGTACTTC
>TRBV6-5|.|TRBJ2-5|.
CASRVVGRETQYF
TGTGCCAGCAGAGTAGTAGGGAGGGAGACCCAGTACTTC
>TRBV7-2|.|TRBJ1-5|.
CASSWWDGPNQPQHF
TGTGCCAGCAGCTGGTGGGACGGACCTAATCAGCCCCAGCATTTT
>TRBV7-9|TRBD2|TRBJ2-7|.
CASSLALGTSGRNEQYF
TGTGCCAGCAGCTTAGCGCTTGGGACTAGCGGGAGGAACGAGCAGTACTTC
>TRBV7-3|TRBD2|TRBJ2-1|.
CASSDPGTSGSRGGYNEQFF
TGTGCCAGCAGCGACCCCGGGACTAGCGGTTCCAGGGGGGGATACAATGAGCAGTTCTTC
>TRBV6-6|.|TRBJ2-1|.
CASSYGNEQFF
TGTGCCAGCAGTTACGGGAATGAGCAGTTCTTC
>TRBV5-6|.|TRBJ1-2|.
CASSFPGGNGYTF
TGTGCCAGCAGCTTTCCCGGGGGCAATGGCTACACCTTC
>TRBV27|.|TRBJ2-3|.
CASSFAGRRTDTQYF
TGTGCCAGCAGTTTCGCCGGGCGTAGGACAGATACGCAGTATTTT